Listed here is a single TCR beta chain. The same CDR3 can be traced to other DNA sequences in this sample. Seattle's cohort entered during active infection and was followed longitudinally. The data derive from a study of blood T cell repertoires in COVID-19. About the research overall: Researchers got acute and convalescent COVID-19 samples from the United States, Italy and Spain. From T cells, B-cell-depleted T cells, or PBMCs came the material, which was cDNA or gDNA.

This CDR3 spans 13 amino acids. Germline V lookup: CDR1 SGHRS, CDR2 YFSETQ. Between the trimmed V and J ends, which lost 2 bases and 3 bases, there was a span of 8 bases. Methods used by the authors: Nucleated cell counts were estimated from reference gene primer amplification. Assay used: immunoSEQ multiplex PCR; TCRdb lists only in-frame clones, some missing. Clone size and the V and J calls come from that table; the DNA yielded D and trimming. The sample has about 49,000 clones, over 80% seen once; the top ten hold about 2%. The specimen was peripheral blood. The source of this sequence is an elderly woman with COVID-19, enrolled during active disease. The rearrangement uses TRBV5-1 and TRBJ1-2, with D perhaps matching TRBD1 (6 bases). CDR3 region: CASSLQGDYGYTF. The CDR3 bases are TGCGCCAGCAGCTTACAGGGCGACTATGGCTACACCTTC.